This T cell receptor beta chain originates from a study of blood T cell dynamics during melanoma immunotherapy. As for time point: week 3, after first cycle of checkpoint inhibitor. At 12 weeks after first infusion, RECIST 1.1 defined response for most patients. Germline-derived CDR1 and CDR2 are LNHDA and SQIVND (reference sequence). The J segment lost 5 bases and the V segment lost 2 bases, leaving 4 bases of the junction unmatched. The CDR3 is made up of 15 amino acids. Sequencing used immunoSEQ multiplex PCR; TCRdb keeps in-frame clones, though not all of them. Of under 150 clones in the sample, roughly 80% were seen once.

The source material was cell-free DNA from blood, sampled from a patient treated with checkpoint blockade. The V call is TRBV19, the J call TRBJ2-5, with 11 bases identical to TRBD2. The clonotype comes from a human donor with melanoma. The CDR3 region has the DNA TGTGCCAGTAGTATAACTAGCGGGGGATATGAGACCCAGTACTTC. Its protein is CASSITSGGYETQYF.